Each of the 19 T cell receptor beta chains below was sequenced from the same sample in a study of identical twins. MiXCR was run by TCRdb on the 5' RACE reads, yielding one entry per CDR3 protein. Among 500,000 to 650,000 distinct CDR3 sequences, more than 20% were seen once, and the ten largest hold around 0.5%. This sample was also put to use in a study of yellow fever vaccine responses in identical twins.

The specimen sequenced was CD4+ T cells sorted from blood. The source is a young woman in good health.

J is TRBJ1-5 and V is TRBV4-1, with a tentative D call TRBD1 (5 bases). With 1 base removed from V and 1 base from J, the gap between germline ends came to 5 bases. Germline CDR1 is MGHRA and CDR2 is YSYEKL. The CDR3 contains 14 residues. CDR3 in DNA: TGCGCCAGCAGCCAAGGACAGAGCAATCAGCCCCAGCATTTT. Translating gives CASSQGQSNQPQHF.

In this sample, this clonotype turned up many times. The rearrangement links TRBV5-1 to TRBJ2-1; 10 bases are shared with TRBD1. Trimming cost V 4 bases and J 4 bases; bases outside gene matches: 5. There are 15 residues in the CDR3. The germline V gene has CDR1 SGHRS and CDR2 YFSETQ. The CDR3 bases are TGCGCCAGCAGCCACGGGACAGGGGCTTACAATGAGCAGTTCTTC. This encodes CASSHGTGAYNEQFF.

This clonotype has just a few counts. The V gene is TRBV5-1, the J gene TRBJ2-1, with TRBD2 matching 11 bases. The germline CDR1 and CDR2 sequences are SGHRS and YFSETQ. V lost 0 bases, J lost 5 bases, and 10 bases stayed unmatched. The CDR3 sequence is 18 residues long. Here the CDR3 DNA reads TGCGCCAGCAGCTTGGGGTCGCCTAGCGGGGGGTTGAACAATGAGCAGTTCTTC. This translates into CASSLGSPSGGLNNEQFF.

There are many counts of this clonotype. CDR3 sequence (DNA): TGTGCCACCGCGGGGCAGGGGTTAGGTTCACCCCTCCACTTT. Amino acid sequence: CATAGQGLGSPLHF. V gene TRBV12-3 or TRBV12-4 combines with J gene TRBJ1-6; the D gene is possibly TRBD1 (6 bases). The CDR3 is 14 residues long. V lost 10 bases and J lost 9, with 19 bases in between.

This clonotype has a handful of counts. The genes are TRBV5-1 and TRBJ1-6, with 9 positions matching TRBD1. Germline assignment: CDR1 SGHRS and CDR2 YFSETQ. The V gene end was trimmed by 5 bases and the J gene end by 10 bases; junction bases not matched to a gene: 10. CDR3 length equals 15 residues. The CDR3 region has the DNA TGCGCCAGCAGTCGGCAGGACAGGGGTAACTCACCCCTCCACTTT. Translated, it gives CASSRQDRGNSPLHF.

The chain employs TRBV27 and TRBJ2-2; D might be TRBD1 (6 bases). The CDR3 consists of 14 residues. CDR1 and CDR2 from the germline V gene are MNHEY and SMNVEV (reference sequence). Trimming took off 5 bases at V and 5 bases at J, with 12 bases between the two ends. This chain's CDR3 is CASSTTGRTGELFF. The CDR3 DNA sequence: TGTGCCAGCAGTACCACAGGGCGGACCGGGGAGCTGTTTTTT.

This chain joins TRBV3-1 and TRBJ2-1; D gene uncertain. The CDR3 extends over 14 amino acids. In germline, CDR1 is LGHDT, CDR2 YNNKEL (reference sequence). V was shortened by 3 bases and J by 9 bases, with 15 bases between the two germline ends. The CDR3 here is CASSQGLLGSEQFF. The CDR3 DNA reads TGTGCCAGCAGCCAGGGATTGCTAGGATCTGAGCAGTTCTTC.

The rearrangement joins TRBV5-1 to TRBJ2-7; TRBD2 matches 12 bases. The V gene end was trimmed by 2 bases and the J gene end by 4 bases; junction bases not matched to a gene: 4. CDR1 is SGHRS, CDR2 YFSETQ, per germline. This CDR3 region has 15 residues. CDR3 protein: CASSFETSGSYEQYF. The CDR3 DNA sequence: TGCGCCAGCAGCTTCGAGACTAGCGGGAGTTACGAGCAGTACTTC. The full variable domain, completed using reference TRBV5-1 and TRBJ2-7, is KAGVTQTPRYLIKTRGQQVTLSCSPISGHRSVSWYQQTPGQGLQFLFEYFSETQRNKGNFPGRFSGRQFSNSRSEMNVSTLELGDSALYLCASSFETSGSYEQYFGPGTRLTVT.

This CDR3 reads CASSLALGQMNTEAFF. DNA for the CDR3: TGTGCCAGCAGCTTAGCGCTCGGACAGATGAACACTGAAGCTTTCTTT. The V gene is TRBV7-8, the J gene TRBJ1-1, with TRBD1 as a possible D gene (6 bases). The CDR3 length is 16 residues. The germline CDR1 and CDR2 sequences are SGHVS and FQNEAQ. The V gene lost 0 bases and the J gene lost 0 bases, with 11 bases spanning the gap. The variable domain in full, with the rest retrieved from reference TRBV7-8 and TRBJ1-1, is GAGVSQSPRYKVAKRGQDVALRCDPISGHVSLFWYQQALGQGPEFLTYFQNEAQLDKSGLPSDRFFAERPEGSVSTLKIQRTQQEDSAVYLCASSLALGQMNTEAFFGQGTRLTVV.

This clonotype appeared once. The chain recombines TRBV7-9 with TRBJ1-4; TRBD1 matches 8 bases. The CDR3 covers 16 residues. The J segment lost 4 bases and the V segment lost 4 bases, leaving 8 bases of the junction unmatched. Germline CDR1 SEHNR, CDR2 FQNEAQ (reference sequence). CDR3: CASSYGDRTRNEKLFF. As DNA, the CDR3 is TGTGCCAGCAGCTATGGGGACAGGACCCGTAATGAAAAACTGTTTTTT.

V is TRBV11-2 and J is TRBJ2-1; unclear D gene. Germline V gives CDR1 SGHAT, CDR2 FQNNGV. V lost 0 bases, J lost 4 bases, and 13 bases lay in between. This CDR3 is 16 amino acids long. CDR3 bases: TGTGCCAGCAGCTTAGACCCGCGAAAGAGGTACAATGAGCAGTTCTTC. Protein product: CASSLDPRKRYNEQFF.

J is TRBJ2-7 and V is TRBV24-1; 10 nucleotides align to TRBD2. This CDR3 is 14 amino acids long. V lost 9 bases and J lost 0; bases outside the gene matches: 4. Germline lookup yields CDR1 KGHDR and CDR2 SFDVKD. CDR3 sequence: CATAGTSDSYEQYV. The CDR3 DNA follows: TGTGCCACCGCCGGGACTAGCGACTCCTACGAGCAGTACGTC.

The chain has TRBV12-3 or TRBV12-4 and TRBJ2-3, with D possibly matching TRBD2 (5 bases). The CDR3 totals 15 residues. Trimming pared 5 bases from V and 0 bases from J, leaving 12 bases between. CDR3 coding DNA: TGTGCCAGCAGTCCCCGACTAACTAGCACAGATACGCAGTATTTT. Translating it yields CASSPRLTSTDTQYF.

This chain uses TRBV20-1 with TRBJ2-5; 9 bases agree with TRBD2. The CDR3 is 15 amino acids. Germline V gene sequence: CDR1 DFQATT, CDR2 SNEGSKA (reference sequence). V lost 0 bases, J lost 2 bases, and 4 bases stayed unmatched. The DNA of the CDR3 is TGCAGTGCTAGAGATTTGACTAGCGGACAAGAGACCCAGTACTTC. Translating gives CSARDLTSGQETQYF.

The chain joins TRBV2 to TRBJ2-7; 12 bases fit TRBD2. V lost 7 bases, J lost 6 bases, and 10 bases stayed unmatched. This CDR3 has 15 amino acids. Germline V gene lookup returns CDR1 SNHLY and CDR2 FYNNEI. The CDR3 nucleotides read TGTGCCAGCACAGAGACTAGCGGGAGTGTCCCCGAGCAGTACTTC. Its translation: CASTETSGSVPEQYF. The whole variable domain, filled in from reference TRBV2 and TRBJ2-7, reads EPEVTQTPSHQVTQMGQEVILRCVPISNHLYFYWYRQILGQKVEFLVSFYNNEISEKSEIFDDQFSVERPDGSNFTLKIRSTKLEDSAMYFCASTETSGSVPEQYFGPGTRLTVT.

CDR3 bases: TGTGCCAGCAGTTTATTGGGCAGGGTTGTACCACCGTTCTTC. As protein: CASSLLGRVVPPFF. The chain carries TRBV12-3 or TRBV12-4 and TRBJ2-1, with D possibly matching TRBD1 (5 bases). V dropped 2 bases and J dropped 15 bases, with 20 bases sitting between them. This CDR3 is built from 14 residues.

V is TRBV20-1 and J is TRBJ1-3; the D is unclear. The V gene's germline CDR1 is DFQATT and CDR2 SNEGSKA (reference sequence). Trimming shortened V by 2 bases and J by 0 bases, and 2 bases separated the two germline ends. The CDR3 length is 12 residues. The CDR3 region has the DNA TGCAGTGCTAGAAGCTCTGGAAACACCATATATTTT. This gives the protein CSARSSGNTIYF.

The chain's CDR3 is CSAERTSGLFEQYF. For the CDR3, the DNA is TGCAGTGCGGAACGGACTTCGGGCCTCTTCGAGCAGTACTTC. V gene TRBV20-1 combines with J gene TRBJ2-7, with D possibly TRBD2 on 5 matching bases. Trimming shortened V by 6 bases and J by 6 bases, and 21 bases separated the two germline ends. The germline gives CDR1 DFQATT, CDR2 SNEGSKA (reference sequence). This CDR3 spans 14 amino acids.

The V gene is TRBV7-7, the J gene TRBJ2-5, with 8 bases matching TRBD1. Germline trimming cut 2 bases from V and 4 bases from J; bases unmatched to any gene: 6. The CDR3 spans 15 residues. Germline V gives CDR1 SSHAT, CDR2 FNYEAQ (reference sequence). The CDR3 nucleotides are TGTGCCAGCAGCTTACAGGGGGCGAAAGGAGAGACCCAGTACTTC. Protein sequence: CASSLQGAKGETQYF. Variable domain in full (rest from reference TRBV7-7 and TRBJ2-5): GAGVSQSPRYKVTKRGQDVTLRCDPISSHATLYWYQQALGQGPEFLTYFNYEAQPDKSGLPSDRFSAERPEGSISTLTIQRTEQRDSAMYRCASSLQGAKGETQYFGPGTRLLVL.